In its sample, the clone carrying this TCR beta chain was seen many times. Antigen: not known. The sample originates from a study of regulatory T cells in long-lasting Graves disease. Per the germline V gene, CDR1 is PRHDT and CDR2 is FYEKMQ (reference sequence). The ends were cut back, 4 bases at V and 5 bases at J, with 10 bases in the middle. This CDR3 comprises 13 residues. Relying on iRepertoire HTBI primers and Arm-PCR of CDR3 regions, the team built TCR beta libraries. One entry per CDR3 protein results from TCRdb running MiXCR on the multiplex PCR reads. The sample yields 440,000 or so distinct CDR3 sequences, 15% seen once. Study-level results: Relative to new patients (around 1,000), persistent patients exhibited greater sharing of public clonotypes (about 2,700).

Time point defined: newly diagnosed GD, antithyroid drugs for less than 3 months. Isolated PBMC RNA provided the starting material for the TCR library. This same sample was also taken into another study, of T cells in Graves' hyperthyroidism and ophthalmopathy.

Sequenced here: peripheral blood mononuclear cells (PBMCs), sampled at new diagnosis, from a patient treated with antithyroid drugs. The receptor was isolated from a woman between 25 and 40 years old with Graves disease. The chain has TRBV13 and TRBJ2-3, with a weak D call TRBD2 (5 bases). The CDR3 DNA sequence: TGTGCCAGCAGCTCTCCACGGGGAGATACGCAGTATTTT. It encodes CASSSPRGDTQYF.